The subject of this entry is one T cell receptor beta chain. The data derive from a study of blood T cell repertoires in COVID-19. Clones were sequenced by immunoSEQ multiplex PCR, and TCRdb holds only the in-frame ones, with some missing. Of over 200,000 clones detected, under 90% appear once; the ten largest clones hold 15%. The sequence came from a man aged 18 to 30 who had recovered from COVID-19. What was sequenced was PBMCs or T cells enriched from blood (not recorded which).

The CDR3 nucleotides read TGCAGTGCTAACAGTCGGGAGACCCAGTACTTC. Protein: CSANSRETQYF. The chain employs TRBV20-1 and TRBJ2-5; D ambiguous. CDR3 length: 11 residues. V was pared by 4 bases and J by 5 bases, with 8 bases between. Germline V gene lookup returns CDR1 DFQATT and CDR2 SNEGSKA (reference sequence).